This passage covers 24 T cell receptor beta chains from one sample sequenced in a study of beta chain features in type 1 diabetes. Since all of the isolated RNA was reverse transcribed, expressed TCRB transcripts were what got sequenced. TCRdb's table, derived via immunoSEQ multiplex PCR, lists solely in-frame clones and lacks some. Of around 260,000 clones listed, approximately 25% are singletons. These receptors are not linked to any known antigen. Study-level results: Patients with Type 1 diabetes showed moderately but significantly shorter TCRB CDR3s in all four CD4+ subsets.

Specimen: naive CD4+ T cells from blood. Receptor source: a woman aged 25 to 45 with type 1 diabetes.

V is TRBV11-2 and J is TRBJ1-5; 9 nucleotides match TRBD1. V trimming: 3 bases; J trimming: 0 bases; junction bases outside the gene matches: 0. The CDR3 has 15 residues. Germline V lookup: CDR1 SGHAT, CDR2 FQNNGV. The CDR3 loop is CASSLGQGSNQPQHF. CDR3 sequence (DNA): TGTGCCAGCAGCTTGGGACAGGGTAGCAATCAGCCCCAGCATTTT.

This clone showed up just a few times. The chain has TRBV6-5 and TRBJ2-5, with 9 bases aligning to TRBD2. V shed 3 bases, J shed 5 bases, and the junction held 4 bases outside the gene matches. The CDR3 loop spans 14 amino acids. The germline V gene has CDR1 MNHEY and CDR2 SVGAGI. The CDR3 DNA is TGTGCCAGCAGTTATCACACTAGCGGGGAGACCCAGTACTTC. It is translated as CASSYHTSGETQYF.

This clone was observed a handful of times. V and J are TRBV7-9 and TRBJ2-6; 8 positions match TRBD2. Germline trimming cut 2 bases from V and 2 bases from J; bases unmatched to any gene: 5. CDR3 size: 17 residues. Germline V gene data show CDR1 as SEHNR and CDR2 as FQNEAQ (reference sequence). CDR3 sequence reads: CASSLYGRDTGANVLTF. In nucleotides, the CDR3 is TGTGCCAGCAGCTTATACGGGAGGGATACTGGGGCCAACGTCCTGACTTTC.

This clone occurred a few times. The chain carries TRBV30 and TRBJ1-5, with D possibly being TRBD1 (6 bases). The CDR3 is made up of 13 amino acids. Trimming pared 2 bases from V and 7 bases from J, leaving 12 bases between. Germline V gives CDR1 GTSNPN, CDR2 SVGIG (reference sequence). DNA for the CDR3: TGTGCCTGGAGTCGGGAGGACAGACAGCCCCAGCATTTT. Protein: CAWSREDRQPQHF.

This clone was counted between two and nine times. The chain carries TRBV29-1 and TRBJ2-3, with a possible D match to TRBD2 (5 bases). In germline, CDR1 is SQVTM, CDR2 ANQGSEA. V lost 2 bases and J 6 bases, leaving 12 bases between the germline ends. This CDR3 has 13 amino acids. DNA for the CDR3: TGCAGCGTTGAAATGGGTTCGGGGGATACGCAGTATTTT. This sequence encodes CSVEMGSGDTQYF.

The V gene is TRBV30, the J gene TRBJ2-5, with 7 bases fitting TRBD2. This CDR3 comprises 14 residues. J lost 3 bases, V lost 4 bases, and 8 bases had no gene match. CDR1 and CDR2 (germline): GTSNPN, SVGIG (reference sequence). The CDR3 DNA follows: TGTGCCTGGAATGCGGGAGTGGGGGAAGAGACCCAGTACTTC. It translates to CAWNAGVGEETQYF.

The gene calls are TRBV19 and TRBJ2-5; 14 nucleotides match TRBD2. V trimming: 1 base; J trimming: 5 bases; junction bases outside the gene matches: 6. The CDR3 runs to 17 residues. Germline V gene sequence: CDR1 LNHDA, CDR2 SQIVND (reference sequence). Written as DNA, the CDR3 is TGTGCCAGTAGTATAGGACTAGCGGGAGGGCCCGATGAGACCCAGTACTTC. Translated, it gives CASSIGLAGGPDETQYF.

This clone was seen more than once but under ten times. J is TRBJ2-5 and V is TRBV29-1; D perhaps matches TRBD1 (5 bases). V gave up 6 bases and J gave up 1 base, with 12 bases separating them. The CDR3 extends over 13 amino acids. From germline, CDR1 is SQVTM and CDR2 ANQGSEA. CDR3: CSVVGAFQETQYF. As DNA, the CDR3 is TGCAGCGTAGTTGGGGCGTTCCAAGAGACCCAGTACTTC.

V and J are TRBV28 and TRBJ2-7; 7 nucleotides agree with TRBD1. Germline CDR1 is MDHEN and CDR2 is SYDVKM. CDR3 size: 14 residues. The V and J ends lost 6 bases and 0 bases, in that order; junction bases with no gene match: 5. CDR3 region: CASRQQGSSYEQYF. DNA for the CDR3: TGTGCCAGCAGACAACAGGGGAGCTCCTACGAGCAGTACTTC.

This rearrangement joins TRBV6-5 to TRBJ1-1, with 7 positions matching TRBD1. Germline V gene sequence: CDR1 MNHEY, CDR2 SVGAGI. The length of the CDR3 is 15 residues. Trimming removed 5 bases from V and 1 base from J; junction bases left unmatched: 7. The CDR3 DNA reads as TGTGCCAGCAGTGCACCGGGACAGAGGAACACTGAAGCTTTCTTT. It encodes CASSAPGQRNTEAFF.

With respect to this clone: Other DNA sequences from this sample encode an identical CDR3 as well. The chain carries TRBV29-1 and TRBJ2-7; D is perhaps TRBD1 (5 bases). Trimming cost V 5 bases and J 3 bases, with 11 bases left between them. The CDR3 length is 12 residues. From germline, CDR1 is SQVTM and CDR2 ANQGSEA. The CDR3: CSVRGQSYEQYF. The CDR3 nucleotides are TGCAGCGTTCGAGGACAAAGCTACGAGCAGTACTTC.

This sequence joins TRBV18 and TRBJ2-1; 10 bases align to TRBD2. Germline trimming cut 1 base from V and 1 base from J; bases unmatched to any gene: 1. Germline CDR1 KGHSH, CDR2 LQKENI. This CDR3 region has 16 residues. The CDR3: CASSPLAGGSYNEQFF. The CDR3 DNA reads TGTGCCAGCTCACCACTAGCGGGAGGATCCTACAATGAGCAGTTCTTC.

The V and J genes are TRBV5-1 and TRBJ2-5, with D perhaps TRBD2 (6 bases). Trimming pared 0 bases from V and 7 bases from J, leaving 13 bases between. The CDR3 is made up of 14 amino acids. Germline V gene lookup returns CDR1 SGHRS and CDR2 YFSETQ. CDR3 loop: CASSLGLTEGTQYF. The CDR3 DNA reads TGCGCCAGCAGCTTGGGGCTAACGGAGGGGACCCAGTACTTC.

The rearrangement joins TRBV11-2 to TRBJ1-1; D ambiguous. The length of the CDR3 is 14 residues. With 2 bases removed from V and 1 base from J, the gap between germline ends came to 8 bases. The germline V gene has CDR1 SGHAT and CDR2 FQNNGV. In DNA form, the CDR3 reads TGTGCCAGCAGCTTAACGAGGGAGAACACTGAAGCTTTCTTT. Protein sequence: CASSLTRENTEAFF.

The genes are TRBV29-1 and TRBJ2-6; TRBD1 agrees at 7 bases. After removal of 6 bases from V and 0 bases from J, the junction contained 5 bases not matched to a gene. The germline CDR1 and CDR2 sequences are SQVTM and ANQGSEA. This CDR3 spans 15 amino acids. This CDR3 is CSVNTGVSGANVLTF. For the CDR3, the DNA is TGCAGCGTGAACACAGGGGTCTCTGGGGCCAACGTCCTGACTTTC.

This clone was detected only a few times. This sequence joins TRBV5-6 and TRBJ2-5, with unresolved D. Germline loops: CDR1 SGHDT, CDR2 YYEEEE. The CDR3 consists of 15 residues. The ends were cut back, 0 bases at V and 1 base at J, with 10 bases in the middle. Written as DNA, the CDR3 is TGTGCCAGCAGCTTGGTGGGCAACCCCCAAGAGACCCAGTACTTC. Encoded protein: CASSLVGNPQETQYF.

This clone was seen only a few times. The chain links TRBV2 to TRBJ2-2; D is perhaps TRBD2 (5 bases). CDR3 length equals 14 residues. Germline V CDR1 and CDR2: SNHLY, FYNNEI. V lost 5 bases and J lost 5, with 12 bases in between. CDR3 residues: CASSPPGETGELFF. The CDR3 nucleotides read TGTGCCAGCAGTCCACCCGGGGAAACCGGGGAGCTGTTTTTT.

The chain combines TRBV2 with TRBJ1-4, with TRBD1 matching over 7 bases. Germline V gene lookup returns CDR1 SNHLY and CDR2 FYNNEI. This CDR3 is built from 14 residues. V was pared by 5 bases and J by 5 bases, with 5 bases of the junction left unmatched. The CDR3 spells CASSKDRKNEKLFF. In DNA form, the CDR3 reads TGTGCCAGCAGTAAGGACAGGAAAAATGAAAAACTGTTTTTT.

This clone was seen more than once but under ten times. The chain couples TRBV9 to TRBJ1-2; the match to TRBD1 covers 7 bases. Germline loops: CDR1 SGDLS, CDR2 YYNGEE. This CDR3 spans 12 amino acids. The trim removed 6 bases at V and 4 bases at J, leaving 3 bases unmatched. CDR3 sequence (DNA): TGTGCCAGCAACCGGGACAGCTATGGCTACACCTTC. Protein product: CASNRDSYGYTF.

The chain links TRBV30 to TRBJ2-7, with TRBD1 matching 7 bases. The V gene's germline CDR1 is GTSNPN and CDR2 SVGIG (reference sequence). The CDR3 is 13 amino acids. J was trimmed by 2 bases and V by 6 bases; bases with no gene match: 7. The CDR3 nucleotides read TGTGCCTGCTCCCGGGACAGTCCCTACGAGCAGTACTTC. Its protein is CACSRDSPYEQYF.

This clone occurred a few times. The chain is built from TRBV4-1 and TRBJ2-5; the match to TRBD1 covers 11 bases. Germline loops: CDR1 MGHRA, CDR2 YSYEKL. CDR3 length: 15 amino acids. V lost 4 bases, J lost 5 bases, and 6 bases stayed unmatched. CDR3 protein: CASSRGQGAGETQYF. The CDR3 DNA follows: TGCGCCAGCAGCCGAGGACAGGGGGCCGGGGAGACCCAGTACTTC.

The CDR3 spells CASSRGEPSTDTQYF. DNA of the CDR3: TGTGCCAGTAGCCGGGGGGAGCCTAGCACAGATACGCAGTATTTT. This chain uses TRBV19 with TRBJ2-3, with 7 bases that match TRBD2. Germline V gene data show CDR1 as LNHDA and CDR2 as SQIVND (reference sequence). This CDR3 region has 15 residues. The junction had 6 bases not matched to a gene; V was cut back by 6 bases and J by 0 bases.

This clone was recorded only once. V usage is TRBV5-1 and J usage is TRBJ2-5; D uncertain. The CDR3 contains 13 residues. CDR1 SGHRS and CDR2 YFSETQ come from the germline V gene. Trimming took 1 base from V and 2 from J, leaving 6 bases between them. The chain's CDR3 is CASSLTRQETQYF. As DNA, the CDR3 is TGCGCCAGCAGCTTGACGCGTCAAGAGACCCAGTACTTC.

The chain recombines TRBV29-1 with TRBJ2-5; the D gene is possibly TRBD1 (6 bases). The CDR3 is made up of 14 amino acids. Germline V lookup: CDR1 SQVTM, CDR2 ANQGSEA. V lost 5 bases, J lost 2 bases, and 15 bases lay in between. CDR3 DNA sequence: TGCAGCGTTTTGATCTCGGGACAACAAGAGACCCAGTACTTC. Its translation is CSVLISGQQETQYF.